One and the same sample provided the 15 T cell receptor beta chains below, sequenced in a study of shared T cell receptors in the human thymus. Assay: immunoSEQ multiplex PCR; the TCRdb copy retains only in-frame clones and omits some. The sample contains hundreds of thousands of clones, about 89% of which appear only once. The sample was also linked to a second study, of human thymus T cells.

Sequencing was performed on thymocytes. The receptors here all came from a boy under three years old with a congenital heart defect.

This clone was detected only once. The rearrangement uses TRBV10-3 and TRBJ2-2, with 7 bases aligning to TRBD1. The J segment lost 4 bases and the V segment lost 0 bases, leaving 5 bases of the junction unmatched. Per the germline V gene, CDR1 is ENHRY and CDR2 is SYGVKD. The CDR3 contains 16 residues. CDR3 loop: CAISESGTVSTGELFF. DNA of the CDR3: TGTGCCATCAGTGAGTCCGGGACAGTTAGCACCGGGGAGCTGTTTTTT.

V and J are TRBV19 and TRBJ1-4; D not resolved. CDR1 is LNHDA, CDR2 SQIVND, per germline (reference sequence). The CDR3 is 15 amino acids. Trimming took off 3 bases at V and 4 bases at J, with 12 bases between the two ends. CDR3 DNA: TGTGCCAGTAGTATCCAGACTTTATATAATGAAAAACTGTTTTTT. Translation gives CASSIQTLYNEKLFF.

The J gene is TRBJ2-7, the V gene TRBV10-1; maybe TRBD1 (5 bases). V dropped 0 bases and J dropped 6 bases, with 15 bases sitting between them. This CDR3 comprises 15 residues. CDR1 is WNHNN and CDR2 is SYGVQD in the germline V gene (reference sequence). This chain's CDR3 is CASSESRGRRLEQYF. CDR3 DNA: TGCGCCAGCAGTGAGTCAAGGGGCCGGCGACTCGAGCAGTACTTC.

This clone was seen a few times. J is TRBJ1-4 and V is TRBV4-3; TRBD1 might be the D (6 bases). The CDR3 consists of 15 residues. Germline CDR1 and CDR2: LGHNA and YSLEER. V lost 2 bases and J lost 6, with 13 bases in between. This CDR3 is CASSQRTVGYEKLFF. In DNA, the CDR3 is TGCGCCAGCAGCCAACGGACAGTCGGTTATGAAAAACTGTTTTTT.

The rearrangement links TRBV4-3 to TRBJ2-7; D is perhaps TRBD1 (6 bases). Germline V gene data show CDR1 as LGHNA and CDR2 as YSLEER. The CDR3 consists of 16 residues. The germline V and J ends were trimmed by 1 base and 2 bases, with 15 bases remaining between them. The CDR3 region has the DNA TGCGCCAGCAGCCAAGCAATAACAGGGCAAACCTACGAGCAGTACTTC. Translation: CASSQAITGQTYEQYF.

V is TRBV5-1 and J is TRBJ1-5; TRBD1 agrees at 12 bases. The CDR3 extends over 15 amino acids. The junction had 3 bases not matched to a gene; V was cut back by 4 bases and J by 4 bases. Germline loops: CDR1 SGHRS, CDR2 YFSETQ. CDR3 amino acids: CASSPGQGANQPQHF. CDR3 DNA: TGCGCCAGCAGCCCGGGACAGGGGGCAAATCAGCCCCAGCATTTT.

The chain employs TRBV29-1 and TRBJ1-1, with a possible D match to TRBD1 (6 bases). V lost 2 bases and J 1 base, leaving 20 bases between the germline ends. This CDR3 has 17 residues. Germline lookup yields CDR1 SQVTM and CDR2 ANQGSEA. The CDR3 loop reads CSVEKIVPGHSNTEAFF. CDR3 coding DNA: TGCAGCGTTGAAAAGATAGTTCCGGGACATTCGAACACTGAAGCTTTCTTT.

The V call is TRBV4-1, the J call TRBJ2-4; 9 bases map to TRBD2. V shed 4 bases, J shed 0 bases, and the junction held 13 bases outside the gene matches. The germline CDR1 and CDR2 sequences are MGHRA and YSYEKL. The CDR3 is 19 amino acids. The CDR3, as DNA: TGCGCCAGCAGCCCATGGGGGTCTAGCGGGGATATAGCCAAAAACATTCAGTACTTC. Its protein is CASSPWGSSGDIAKNIQYF.

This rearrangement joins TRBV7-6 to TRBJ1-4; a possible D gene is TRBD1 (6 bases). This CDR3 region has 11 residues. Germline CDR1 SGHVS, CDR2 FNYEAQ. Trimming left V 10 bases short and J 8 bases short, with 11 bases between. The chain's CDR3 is CAILRGEKLFF. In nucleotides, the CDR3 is TGTGCCATCCTGAGGGGGGAAAAACTGTTTTTT.

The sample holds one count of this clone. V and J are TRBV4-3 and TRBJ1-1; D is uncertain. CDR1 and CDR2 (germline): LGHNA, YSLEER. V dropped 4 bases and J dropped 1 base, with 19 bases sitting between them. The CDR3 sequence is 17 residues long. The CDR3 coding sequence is TGCGCCAGCAGCCCACGAGGGTTGGAGGAGAAGAACACTGAAGCTTTCTTT. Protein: CASSPRGLEEKNTEAFF.

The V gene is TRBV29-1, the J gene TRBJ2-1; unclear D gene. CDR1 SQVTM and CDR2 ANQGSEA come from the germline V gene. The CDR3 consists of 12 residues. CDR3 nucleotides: TGCAGTCTCTCCGGAGCCTACAATGAGCAGTTCTTC. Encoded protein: CSLSGAYNEQFF.

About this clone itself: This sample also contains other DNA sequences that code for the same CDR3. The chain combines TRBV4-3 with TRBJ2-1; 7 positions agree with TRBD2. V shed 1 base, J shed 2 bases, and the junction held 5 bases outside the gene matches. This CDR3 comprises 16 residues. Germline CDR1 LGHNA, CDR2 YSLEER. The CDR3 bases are TGCGCCAGCAGCCAAGTTGGGCTAGCGGCCTACAATGAGCAGTTCTTC. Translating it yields CASSQVGLAAYNEQFF.

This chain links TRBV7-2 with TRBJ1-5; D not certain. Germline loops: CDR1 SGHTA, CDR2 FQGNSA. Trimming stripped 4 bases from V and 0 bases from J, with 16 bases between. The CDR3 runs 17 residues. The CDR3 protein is CASSSTKQNYSNQPQHF. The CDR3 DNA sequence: TGTGCCAGCAGCTCGACAAAGCAGAATTATAGCAATCAGCCCCAGCATTTT. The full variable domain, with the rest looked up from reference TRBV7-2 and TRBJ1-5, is GAGVSQSPSNKVTEKGKDVELRCDPISGHTALYWYRQSLGQGLEFLIYFQGNSAPDKSGLPSDRFSAERTGGSVSTLTIQRTQQEDSAVYLCASSSTKQNYSNQPQHFGDGTRLSIL.

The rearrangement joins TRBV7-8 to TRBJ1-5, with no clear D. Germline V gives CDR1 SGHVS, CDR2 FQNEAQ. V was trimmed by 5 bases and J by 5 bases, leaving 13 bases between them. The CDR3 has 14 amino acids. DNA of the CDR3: TGTGCCAGCAGCCCCCTGGGGAGTGATCAGCCCCAGCATTTT. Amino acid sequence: CASSPLGSDQPQHF.

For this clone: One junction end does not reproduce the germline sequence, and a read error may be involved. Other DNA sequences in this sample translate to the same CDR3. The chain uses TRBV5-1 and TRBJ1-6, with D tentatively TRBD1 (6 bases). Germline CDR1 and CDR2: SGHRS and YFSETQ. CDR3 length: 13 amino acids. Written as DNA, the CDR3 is TGCGCCAGCAAGGACAGCGAGAATTCCCCCCTCCACTTT. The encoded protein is CASKDSENSPLHF. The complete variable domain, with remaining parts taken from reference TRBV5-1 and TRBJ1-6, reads KAGVTQTPRYLIKTRGQQVTLSCSPISGHRSVSWYQQTPGQGLQFLFEYFSETQRNKGNFPGRFSGRQFSNSRSEMNVSTLELGDSALYLCASKDSENSPLHFGNGTRLTVT.